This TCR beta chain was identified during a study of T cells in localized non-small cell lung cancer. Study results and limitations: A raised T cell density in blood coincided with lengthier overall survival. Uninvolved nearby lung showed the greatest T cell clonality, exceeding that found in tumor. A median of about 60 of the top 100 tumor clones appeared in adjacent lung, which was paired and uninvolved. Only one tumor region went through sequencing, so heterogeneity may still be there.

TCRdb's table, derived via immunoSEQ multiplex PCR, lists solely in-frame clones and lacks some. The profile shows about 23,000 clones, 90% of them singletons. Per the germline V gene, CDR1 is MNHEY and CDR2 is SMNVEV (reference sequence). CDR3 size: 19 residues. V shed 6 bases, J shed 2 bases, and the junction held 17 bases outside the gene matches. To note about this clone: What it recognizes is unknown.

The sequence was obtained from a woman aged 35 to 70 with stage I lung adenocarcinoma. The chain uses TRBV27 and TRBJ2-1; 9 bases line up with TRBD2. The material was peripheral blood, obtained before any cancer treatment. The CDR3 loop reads CASREMWAGGPSTYNEQFF. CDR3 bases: TGTGCCAGCAGGGAAATGTGGGCGGGAGGGCCGTCCACCTACAATGAGCAGTTCTTC.